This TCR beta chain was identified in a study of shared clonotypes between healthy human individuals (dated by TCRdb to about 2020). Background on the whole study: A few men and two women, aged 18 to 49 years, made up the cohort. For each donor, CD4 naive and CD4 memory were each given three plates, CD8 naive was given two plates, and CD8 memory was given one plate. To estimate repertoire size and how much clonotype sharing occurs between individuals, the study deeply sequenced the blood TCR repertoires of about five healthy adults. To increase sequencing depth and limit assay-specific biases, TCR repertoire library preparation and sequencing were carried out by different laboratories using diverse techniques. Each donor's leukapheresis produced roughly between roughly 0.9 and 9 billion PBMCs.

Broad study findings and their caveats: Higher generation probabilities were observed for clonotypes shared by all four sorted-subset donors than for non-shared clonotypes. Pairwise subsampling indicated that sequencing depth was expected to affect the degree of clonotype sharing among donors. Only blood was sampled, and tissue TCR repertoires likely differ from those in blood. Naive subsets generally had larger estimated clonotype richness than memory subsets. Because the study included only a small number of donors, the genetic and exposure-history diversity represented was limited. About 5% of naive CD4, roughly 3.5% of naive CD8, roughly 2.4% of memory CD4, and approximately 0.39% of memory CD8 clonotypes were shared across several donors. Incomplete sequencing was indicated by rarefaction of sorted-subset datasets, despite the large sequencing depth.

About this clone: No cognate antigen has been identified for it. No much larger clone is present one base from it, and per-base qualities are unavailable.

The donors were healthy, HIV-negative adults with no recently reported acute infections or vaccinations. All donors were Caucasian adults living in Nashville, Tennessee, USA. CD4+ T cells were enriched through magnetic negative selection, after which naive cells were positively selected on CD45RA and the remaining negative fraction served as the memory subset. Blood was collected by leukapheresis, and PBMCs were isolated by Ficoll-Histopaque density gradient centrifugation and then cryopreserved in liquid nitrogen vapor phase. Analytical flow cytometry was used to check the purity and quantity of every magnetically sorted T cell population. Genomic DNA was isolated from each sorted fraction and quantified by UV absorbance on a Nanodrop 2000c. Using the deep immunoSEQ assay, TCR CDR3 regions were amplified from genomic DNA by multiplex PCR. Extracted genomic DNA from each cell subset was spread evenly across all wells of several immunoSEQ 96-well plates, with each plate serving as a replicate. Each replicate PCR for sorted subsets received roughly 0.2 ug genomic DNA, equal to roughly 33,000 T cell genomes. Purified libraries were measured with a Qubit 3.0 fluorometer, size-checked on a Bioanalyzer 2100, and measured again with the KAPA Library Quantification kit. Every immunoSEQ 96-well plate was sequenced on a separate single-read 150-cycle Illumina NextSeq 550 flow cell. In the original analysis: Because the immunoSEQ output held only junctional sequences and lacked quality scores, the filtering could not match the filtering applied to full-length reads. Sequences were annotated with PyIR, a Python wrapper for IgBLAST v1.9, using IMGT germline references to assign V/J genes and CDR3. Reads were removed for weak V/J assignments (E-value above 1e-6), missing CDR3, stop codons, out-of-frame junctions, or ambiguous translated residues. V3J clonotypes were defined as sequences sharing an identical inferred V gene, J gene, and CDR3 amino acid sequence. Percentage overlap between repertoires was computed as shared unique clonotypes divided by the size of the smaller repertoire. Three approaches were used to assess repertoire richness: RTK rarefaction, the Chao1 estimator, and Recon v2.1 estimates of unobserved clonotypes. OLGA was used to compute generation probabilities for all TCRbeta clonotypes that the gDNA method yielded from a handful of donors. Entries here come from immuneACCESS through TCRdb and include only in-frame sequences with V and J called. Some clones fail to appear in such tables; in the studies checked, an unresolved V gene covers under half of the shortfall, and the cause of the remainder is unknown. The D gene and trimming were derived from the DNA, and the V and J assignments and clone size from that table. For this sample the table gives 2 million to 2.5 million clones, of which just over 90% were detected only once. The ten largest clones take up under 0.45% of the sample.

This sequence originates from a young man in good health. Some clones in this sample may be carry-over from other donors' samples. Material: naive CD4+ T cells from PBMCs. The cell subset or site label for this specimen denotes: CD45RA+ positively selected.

The CDR3 here reads CASRSGLKGTNEKLFF. DNA sequence: TGTGCCAGTAGGTCGGGCCTGAAGGGAACTAATGAAAAACTGTTTTTT. The rearranged chain carries TRBV19 and TRBJ1-4; no D gene can be assigned with confidence. The CDR3 sequence holds 16 residues, the cysteine and phenylalanine included. Here the CDR3 DNA is all that survives: 48 bases in frame from base 1. Cut back by 6 bases and 1 base, the V and J ends lie 15 bases apart. CDR1 and CDR2 (LNHDA, SQIVND) derive from the germline V gene (reference sequence).